This T cell receptor beta chain was obtained from a study of T cell responses to AZD1222 COVID-19 vaccine. Assay used: immunoSEQ multiplex PCR; TCRdb lists only in-frame clones, some missing. The data contain 160,000 or so clones, 70% to 90% of them singletons. CDR1 is MDHEN, CDR2 SYDVKM, per germline. Trimming took off 5 bases at V and 2 bases at J, with 12 bases between the two ends. The CDR3 runs 14 residues. In its sample, this clone was seen once. Its matching antigen is unknown. Overall study results and limits: Regions 160-218 and 743-854 dominated among vaccine-associated CD4 TCRs spanning spike.

This TCR derives from an adult in good health. The gene calls are TRBV28 and TRBJ1-2; tentatively, D is TRBD1 (6 bases). Source: peripheral blood, taken on day 0 of AZD1222 vaccination. As DNA, the CDR3 is TGTGCCAGCAGTCTTACAGGGACGAACTATGGCTACACCTTC. This encodes CASSLTGTNYGYTF.